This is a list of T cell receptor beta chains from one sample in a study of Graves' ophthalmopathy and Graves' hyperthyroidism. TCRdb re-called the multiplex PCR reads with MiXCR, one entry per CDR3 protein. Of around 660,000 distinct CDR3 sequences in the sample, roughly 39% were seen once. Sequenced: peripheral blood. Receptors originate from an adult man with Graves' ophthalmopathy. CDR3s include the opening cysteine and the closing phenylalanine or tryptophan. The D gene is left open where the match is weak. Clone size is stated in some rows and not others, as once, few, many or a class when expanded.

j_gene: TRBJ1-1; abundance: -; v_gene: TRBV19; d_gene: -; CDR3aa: CASTNPGDLDTEAFF; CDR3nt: TGTGCCAGTACAAACCCAGGGGACCTGGACACTGAAGCTTTCTTT
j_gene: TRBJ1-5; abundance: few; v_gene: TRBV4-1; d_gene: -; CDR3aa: CASSQTGFSPQHF; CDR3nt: TGCGCCAGCAGCCAAACAGGGTTTTCACCCCAGCATTTT
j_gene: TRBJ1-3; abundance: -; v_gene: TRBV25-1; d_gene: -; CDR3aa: CASSVTDSSGNTIYF; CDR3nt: TGTGCCAGCAGCGTTACGGACAGTTCAGGAAACACCATATATTTT
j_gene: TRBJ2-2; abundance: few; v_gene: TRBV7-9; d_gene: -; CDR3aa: CASSLGFEPGELFF; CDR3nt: TGTGCCAGCAGCCTAGGGTTTGAACCCGGGGAGCTGTTTTTT
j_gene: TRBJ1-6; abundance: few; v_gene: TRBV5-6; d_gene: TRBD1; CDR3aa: CASSLGQGAVSPLHF; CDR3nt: TGTGCCAGCAGCTTGGGACAGGGGGCAGTTTCACCCCTCCACTTT
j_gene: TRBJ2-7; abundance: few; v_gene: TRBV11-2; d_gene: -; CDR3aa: CASSLLLFYEQYF; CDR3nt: TGTGCCAGCAGCTTATTATTGTTCTACGAGCAGTACTTC
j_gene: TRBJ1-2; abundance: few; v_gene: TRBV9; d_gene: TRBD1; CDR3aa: CASSVRQDGQAYGYTF; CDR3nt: TGTGCCAGCAGCGTCCGTCAAGACGGACAGGCATATGGCTACACCTTC
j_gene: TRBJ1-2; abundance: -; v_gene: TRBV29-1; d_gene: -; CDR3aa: CSVEERRANYGYTF; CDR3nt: TGCAGCGTTGAGGAACGGAGAGCTAACTATGGCTACACCTTC
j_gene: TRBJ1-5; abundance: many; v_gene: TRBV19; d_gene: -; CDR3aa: CASSPVVGRDQPQHF; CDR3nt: TGTGCCAGTAGTCCTGTTGTTGGCAGGGATCAGCCCCAGCATTTT
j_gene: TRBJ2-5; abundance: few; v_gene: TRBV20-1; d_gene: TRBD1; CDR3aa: CSARDGGQGEETQYF; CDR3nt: TGCAGTGCTAGAGACGGGGGACAGGGTGAAGAGACCCAGTACTTC
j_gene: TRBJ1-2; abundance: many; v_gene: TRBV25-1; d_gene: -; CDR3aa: CASSDSGQYGYTF; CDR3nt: TGTGCCAGCAGTGACTCAGGACAGTATGGCTACACCTTC
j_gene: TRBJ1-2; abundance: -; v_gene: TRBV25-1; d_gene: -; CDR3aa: CASQDAGTHGYTF; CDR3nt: TGTGCCAGCCAAGATGCAGGAACACATGGCTACACCTTC
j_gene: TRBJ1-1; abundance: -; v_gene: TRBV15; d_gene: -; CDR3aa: CATSSTGSALSEAFF; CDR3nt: TGTGCCACCAGCAGTACAGGGTCGGCGTTATCTGAAGCTTTCTTT
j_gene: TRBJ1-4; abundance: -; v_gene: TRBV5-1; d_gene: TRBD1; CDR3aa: CASSLLRTGALREKLFF; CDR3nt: TGCGCCAGCAGCCTACTGCGAACAGGGGCCCTTCGTGAAAAACTGTTTTTT
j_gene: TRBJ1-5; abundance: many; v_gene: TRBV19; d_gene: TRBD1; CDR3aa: CASTLDRFQPQHF; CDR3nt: TGTGCCAGTACCCTGGACAGGTTTCAGCCCCAGCATTTT
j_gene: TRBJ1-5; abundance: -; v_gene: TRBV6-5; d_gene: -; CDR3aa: CASSELRVIGQPQHF; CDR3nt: TGTGCCAGCAGTGAACTCCGAGTCATAGGTCAGCCCCAGCATTTT
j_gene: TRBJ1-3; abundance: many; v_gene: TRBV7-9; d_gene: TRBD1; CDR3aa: CASSSDRTGNTIYF; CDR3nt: TGTGCCAGCAGCTCGGACAGGACTGGAAACACCATATATTTT
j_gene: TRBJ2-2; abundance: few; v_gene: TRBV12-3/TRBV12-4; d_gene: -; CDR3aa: CASRGSRTITGELFF; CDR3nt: TGTGCCAGCAGGGGATCCCGGACTATTACCGGGGAGCTGTTTTTT
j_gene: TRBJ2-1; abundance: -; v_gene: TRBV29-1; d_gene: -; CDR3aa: CSGIDNEQFF; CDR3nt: TGCAGCGGAATAGACAATGAGCAGTTCTTC
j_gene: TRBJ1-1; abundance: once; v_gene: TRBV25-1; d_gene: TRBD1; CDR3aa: CANGQGAVGNTEAFF; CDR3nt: TGTGCTAATGGGCAGGGGGCAGTTGGGAACACTGAAGCTTTCTTT
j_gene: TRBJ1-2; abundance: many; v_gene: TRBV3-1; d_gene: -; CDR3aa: CASSQGFYGYTF; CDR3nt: TGTGCCAGCAGCCAAGGCTTTTATGGCTACACCTTC
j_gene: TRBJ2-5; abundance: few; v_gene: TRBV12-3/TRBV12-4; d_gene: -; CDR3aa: CASTPTWVPVGGTQYF; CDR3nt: TGTGCCAGCACCCCCACCTGGGTGCCCGTCGGGGGGACCCAGTACTTC
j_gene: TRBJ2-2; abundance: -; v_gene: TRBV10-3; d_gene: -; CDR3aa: CAISESTGHVGTGELFF; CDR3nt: TGTGCCATCAGTGAATCTACGGGACATGTCGGAACCGGGGAGCTGTTTTTT
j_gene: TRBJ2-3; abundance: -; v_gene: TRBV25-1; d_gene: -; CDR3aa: CASRGTAITDTQYF; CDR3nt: TGTGCCAGTAGGGGCACGGCTATCACAGATACGCAGTATTTT
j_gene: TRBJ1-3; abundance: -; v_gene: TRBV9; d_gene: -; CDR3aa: CASSPSQFSGNTIYF; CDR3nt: TGTGCCAGCAGCCCCAGCCAGTTCTCTGGAAACACCATATATTTT
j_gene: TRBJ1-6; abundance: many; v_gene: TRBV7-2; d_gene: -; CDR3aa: CASSLASGYGNSPLHF; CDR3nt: TGTGCCAGCAGCTTAGCGAGTGGCTATGGAAATTCACCCCTCCACTTT
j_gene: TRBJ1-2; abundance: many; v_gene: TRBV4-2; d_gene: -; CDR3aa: CASSDPGQGLYGYTF; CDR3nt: TGTGCCAGCAGCGACCCGGGACAAGGGCTCTATGGCTACACCTTC
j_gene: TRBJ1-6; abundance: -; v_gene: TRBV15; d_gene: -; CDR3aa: CATSRRGHF; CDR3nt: TGTGCCACCAGCAGGAGGGGCCACTTT
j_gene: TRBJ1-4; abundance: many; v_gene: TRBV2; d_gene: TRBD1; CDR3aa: CASSEALQGGTEKLFF; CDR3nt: TGTGCCAGCAGTGAAGCCCTACAGGGGGGGACTGAAAAACTGTTTTTT
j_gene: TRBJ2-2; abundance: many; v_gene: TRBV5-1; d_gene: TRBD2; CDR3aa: CASSSGTTGVLFF; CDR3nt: TGCGCCAGCAGCTCCGGGACTACCGGTGTGCTGTTTTTT
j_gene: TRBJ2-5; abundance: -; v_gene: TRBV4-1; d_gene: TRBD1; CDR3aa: CASSRGQAYQETQYF; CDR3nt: TGTGCCAGCAGCCGAGGACAGGCGTACCAAGAGACCCAGTACTTC
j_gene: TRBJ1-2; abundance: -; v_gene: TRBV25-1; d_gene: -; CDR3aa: CASSHYDRKEVYGYTF; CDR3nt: TGTGCCAGCAGCCATTACGACAGGAAAGAAGTCTATGGCTACACCTTC
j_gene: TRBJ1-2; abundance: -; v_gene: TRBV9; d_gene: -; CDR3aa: CASSVGQGYYGYTF; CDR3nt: TGTGCCAGCAGCGTAGGGCAGGGATACTATGGCTACACCTTC
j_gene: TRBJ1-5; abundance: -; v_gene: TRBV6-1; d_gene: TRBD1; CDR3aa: CASSPGQGTAQPQHF; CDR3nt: TGTGCCAGCTCTCCGGGACAGGGGACGGCTCAGCCCCAGCATTTT
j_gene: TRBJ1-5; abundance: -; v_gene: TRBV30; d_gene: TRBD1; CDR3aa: CAWPGGGGQPQHF; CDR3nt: TGTGCCTGGCCAGGGGGAGGCGGGCAGCCCCAGCATTTT
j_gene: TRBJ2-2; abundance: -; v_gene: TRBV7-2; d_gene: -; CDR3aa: CASSLALGRSGELFF; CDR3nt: TGTGCCAGCAGCTTAGCATTAGGGCGAAGCGGGGAGCTGTTTTTT
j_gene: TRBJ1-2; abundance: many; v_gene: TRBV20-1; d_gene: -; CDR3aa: CSAEKDGASAYGYTF; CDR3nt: TGCAGTGCAGAAAAGGACGGCGCCTCGGCCTATGGCTACACCTTC
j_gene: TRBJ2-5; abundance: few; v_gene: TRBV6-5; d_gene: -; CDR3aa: CASRPQVAQETQYF; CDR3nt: TGTGCCAGCAGGCCGCAGGTGGCCCAAGAGACCCAGTACTTC
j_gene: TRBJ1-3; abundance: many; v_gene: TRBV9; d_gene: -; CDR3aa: CASSPIGNTIYF; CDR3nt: TGTGCCAGCAGCCCCATTGGAAACACCATATATTTT
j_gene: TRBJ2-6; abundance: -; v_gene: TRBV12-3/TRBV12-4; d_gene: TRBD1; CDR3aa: CASSFGDRAGANVLTF; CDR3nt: TGTGCCAGCAGTTTTGGAGACAGGGCTGGGGCCAACGTCCTGACTTTC
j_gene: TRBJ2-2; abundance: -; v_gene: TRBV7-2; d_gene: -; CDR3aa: CASSQDLIWTEVSTGELFF; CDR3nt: TGCGCCAGCAGCCAAGATTTAATTTGGACAGAGGTATCCACCGGGGAGCTGTTTTTT
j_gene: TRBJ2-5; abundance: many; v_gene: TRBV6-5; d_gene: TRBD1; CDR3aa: CASRHSSGQGGQTQYF; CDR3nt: TGTGCCAGCAGGCACTCTTCGGGACAGGGCGGACAGACCCAGTACTTC
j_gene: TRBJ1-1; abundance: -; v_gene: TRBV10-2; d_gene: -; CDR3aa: CASSVLKKGGTEAFF; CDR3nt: TGTGCCAGCAGTGTATTGAAGAAAGGGGGAACTGAAGCTTTCTTT
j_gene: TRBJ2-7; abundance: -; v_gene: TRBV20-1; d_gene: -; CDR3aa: CSARDLSDSPYEQYF; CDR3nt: TGCAGTGCTAGAGATCTTAGCGACTCCCCCTACGAGCAGTACTTC
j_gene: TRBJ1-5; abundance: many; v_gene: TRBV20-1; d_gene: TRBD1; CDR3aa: CSASQGVGDQPQHF; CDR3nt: TGCAGTGCTAGCCAGGGGGTAGGGGACCAGCCCCAGCATTTT
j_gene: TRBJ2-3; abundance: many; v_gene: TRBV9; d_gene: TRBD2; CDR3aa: CASSFHSGGTDTQYF; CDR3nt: TGTGCCAGCAGCTTCCATAGCGGGGGCACAGATACGCAGTATTTT
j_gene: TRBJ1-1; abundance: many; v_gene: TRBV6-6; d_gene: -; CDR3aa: CASSYLGGAFF; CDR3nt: TGTGCCAGCAGTTACTTAGGGGGAGCTTTCTTT
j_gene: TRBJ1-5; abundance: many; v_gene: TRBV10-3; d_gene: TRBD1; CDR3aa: CASSYSGGHQPQHF; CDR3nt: TGTGCCAGCAGTTACTCAGGGGGGCATCAGCCCCAGCATTTT
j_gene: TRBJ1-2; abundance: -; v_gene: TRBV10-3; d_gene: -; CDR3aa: CAISAPGAYGYTF; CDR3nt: TGTGCCATCAGTGCCCCAGGGGCCTATGGCTACACCTTC
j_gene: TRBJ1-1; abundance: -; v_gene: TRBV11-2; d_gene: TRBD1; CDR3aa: CASSFSVGDRANTEAFF; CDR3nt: TGTGCCAGCAGCTTTAGCGTAGGGGACAGAGCTAACACTGAAGCTTTCTTT
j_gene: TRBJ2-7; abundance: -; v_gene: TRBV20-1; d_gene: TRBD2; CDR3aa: CSARRGLAGGKSYEQYF; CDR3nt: TGCAGTGCTAGAAGGGGACTAGCGGGAGGGAAGTCCTACGAGCAGTACTTC